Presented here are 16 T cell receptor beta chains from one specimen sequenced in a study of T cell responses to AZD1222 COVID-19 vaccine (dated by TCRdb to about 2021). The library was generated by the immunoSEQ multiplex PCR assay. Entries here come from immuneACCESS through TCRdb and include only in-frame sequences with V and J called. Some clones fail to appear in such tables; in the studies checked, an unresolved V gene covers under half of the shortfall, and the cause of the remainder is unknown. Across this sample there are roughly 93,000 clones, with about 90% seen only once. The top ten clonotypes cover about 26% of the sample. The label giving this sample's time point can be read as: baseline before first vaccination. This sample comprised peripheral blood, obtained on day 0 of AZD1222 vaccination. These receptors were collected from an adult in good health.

CDR3 nucleotides: TGTGCCAGCAGTTACACGGCAGATACGCAGTATTTT. Translated: CASSYTADTQYF. The chain couples TRBV6-5 to TRBJ2-3, with unresolved D. The V end lost 2 bases, the J end lost 4 bases, and 4 bases lay between the germline ends. Germline V gene lookup returns CDR1 MNHEY and CDR2 SVGAGI. The CDR3 is 12 amino acids.

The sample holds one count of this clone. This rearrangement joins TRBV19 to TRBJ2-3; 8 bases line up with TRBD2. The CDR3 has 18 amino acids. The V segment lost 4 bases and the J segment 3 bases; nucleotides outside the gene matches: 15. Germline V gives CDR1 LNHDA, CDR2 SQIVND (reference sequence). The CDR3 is CASSNVKRGGEGTDTQYF. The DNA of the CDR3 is TGTGCCAGTAGTAATGTTAAACGGGGGGGAGAAGGGACAGATACGCAGTATTTT.

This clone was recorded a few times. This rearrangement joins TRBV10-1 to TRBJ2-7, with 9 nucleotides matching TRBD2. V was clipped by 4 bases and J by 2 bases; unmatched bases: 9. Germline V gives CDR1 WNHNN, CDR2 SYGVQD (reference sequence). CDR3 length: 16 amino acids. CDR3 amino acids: CASSAVSSGRTYEQYF. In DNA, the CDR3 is TGCGCCAGCAGTGCTGTTTCCAGCGGGAGGACCTACGAGCAGTACTTC.

The CDR3 sequence is CASSPQGGNTEAFF. CDR3 coding DNA: TGTGCCAGCAGCCCACAGGGGGGGAACACTGAAGCTTTCTTT. This chain joins TRBV7-3 and TRBJ1-1; 8 bases map to TRBD1. J lost 1 base, V lost 5 bases, and 3 bases had no gene match. The CDR3 extends over 14 amino acids. Germline V CDR1 and CDR2: SGHTA, FQGTGA.

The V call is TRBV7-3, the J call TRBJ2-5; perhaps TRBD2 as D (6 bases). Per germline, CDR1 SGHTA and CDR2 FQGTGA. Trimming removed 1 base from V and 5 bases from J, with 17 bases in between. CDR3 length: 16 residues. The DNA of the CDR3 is TGTGCCAGCAGCTTAAACCCTAGTGGAGGGGCGGAGACCCAGTACTTC. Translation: CASSLNPSGGAETQYF.

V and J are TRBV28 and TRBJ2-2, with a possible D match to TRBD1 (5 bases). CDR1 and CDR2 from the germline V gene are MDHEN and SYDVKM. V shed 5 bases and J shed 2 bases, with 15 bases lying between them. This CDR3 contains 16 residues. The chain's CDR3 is CASSPAGAPNTGELFF. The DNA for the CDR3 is TGTGCCAGCAGTCCCGCTGGGGCACCAAACACCGGGGAGCTGTTTTTT.

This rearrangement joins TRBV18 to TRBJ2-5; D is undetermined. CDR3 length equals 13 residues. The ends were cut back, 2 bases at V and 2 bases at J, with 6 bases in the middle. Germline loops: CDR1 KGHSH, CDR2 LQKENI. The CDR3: CASSPESQETQYF. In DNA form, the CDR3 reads TGTGCCAGCTCACCAGAATCTCAAGAGACCCAGTACTTC.

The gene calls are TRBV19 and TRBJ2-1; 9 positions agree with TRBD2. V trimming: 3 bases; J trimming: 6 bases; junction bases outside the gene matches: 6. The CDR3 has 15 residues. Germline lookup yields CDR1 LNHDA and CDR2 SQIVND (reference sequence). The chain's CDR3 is CASSIGGTSLNEQFF. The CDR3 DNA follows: TGTGCCAGTAGTATCGGGGGGACTAGCCTCAATGAGCAGTTCTTC.

Here the CDR3 reads CASSPTGSSSYEQYF. The CDR3 nucleotides are TGTGCCAGCAGCCCCACAGGGAGTAGCTCCTACGAGCAGTACTTC. This sequence joins TRBV4-2 and TRBJ2-7, with D possibly TRBD1 on 6 matching bases. CDR1 and CDR2 (germline): LGHNA, YNFKEQ. The CDR3 has 15 residues. V was shortened by 4 bases and J by 0 bases, with 13 bases between the two germline ends.

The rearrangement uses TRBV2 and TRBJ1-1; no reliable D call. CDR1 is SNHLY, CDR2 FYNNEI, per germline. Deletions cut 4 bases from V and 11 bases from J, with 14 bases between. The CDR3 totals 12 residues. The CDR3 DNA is TGTGCCAGCAGTGCGAGCGCGACGGGGGCTTTCTTT. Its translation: CASSASATGAFF.

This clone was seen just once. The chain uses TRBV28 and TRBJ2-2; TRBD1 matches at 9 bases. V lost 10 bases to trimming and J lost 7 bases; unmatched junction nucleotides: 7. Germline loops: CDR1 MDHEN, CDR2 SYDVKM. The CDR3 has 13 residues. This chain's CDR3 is CATLTGGRGELFF. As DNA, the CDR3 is TGTGCCACCTTGACAGGGGGTCGCGGGGAGCTGTTTTTT.

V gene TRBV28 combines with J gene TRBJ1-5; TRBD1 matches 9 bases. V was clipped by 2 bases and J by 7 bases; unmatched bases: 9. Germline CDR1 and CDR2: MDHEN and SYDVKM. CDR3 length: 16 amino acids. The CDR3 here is CASSLPGQGPKQPQHF. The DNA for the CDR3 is TGTGCCAGCAGTTTACCGGGACAGGGTCCCAAACAGCCCCAGCATTTT.

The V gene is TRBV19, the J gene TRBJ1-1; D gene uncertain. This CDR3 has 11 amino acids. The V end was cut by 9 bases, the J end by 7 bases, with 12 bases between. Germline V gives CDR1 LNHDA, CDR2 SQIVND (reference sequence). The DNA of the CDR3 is TGTGCCAGCGCCCAGAGGGATGAAGCTTTCTTT. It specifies CASAQRDEAFF.

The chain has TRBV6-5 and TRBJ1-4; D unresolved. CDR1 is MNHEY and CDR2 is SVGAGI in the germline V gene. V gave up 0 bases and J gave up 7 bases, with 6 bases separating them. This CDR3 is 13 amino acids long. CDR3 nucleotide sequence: TGTGCCAGCAGTTACTCTCGGGCTGAAAAACTGTTTTTT. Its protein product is CASSYSRAEKLFF.

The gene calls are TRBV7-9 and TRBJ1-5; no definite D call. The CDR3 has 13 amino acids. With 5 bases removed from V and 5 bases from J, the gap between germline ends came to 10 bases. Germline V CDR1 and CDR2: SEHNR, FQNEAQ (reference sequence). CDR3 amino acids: CASSKQGDQPQHF. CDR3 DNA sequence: TGTGCCAGCAGCAAACAAGGAGATCAGCCCCAGCATTTT.

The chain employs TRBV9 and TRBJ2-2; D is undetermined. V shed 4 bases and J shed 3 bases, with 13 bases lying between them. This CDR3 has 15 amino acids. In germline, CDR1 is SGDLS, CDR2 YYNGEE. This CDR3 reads CASSPYGPYTGELFF. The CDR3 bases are TGTGCCAGCAGCCCCTATGGGCCGTACACCGGGGAGCTGTTTTTT.